These 3 T cell receptor beta chains came from one sample sequenced in a study of vaccination effects on CD4 cells after COVID-19. Generated by immunoSEQ multiplex PCR, the TCRdb table keeps only in-frame clones and is missing some. The sample yields about 15,000 clones, about 70% seen once. CD4+ T cells specific for antigen were expanded with viral peptide pools by the ViraFEST assay before sequencing. With approximately ten days of culture completed, CD4+ T cells were isolated. Confirmation by PCR established that the person had SARS-CoV-2 infection between March and December 2020. Participants each got two BNT162b2 or mRNA-1273 vaccine doses. Which antigens these TCRs recognize remains unknown. Sequenced material: CD4+ T cells from PBMCs cultured with HCoV-NL63 spike peptides, taken after COVID-19 vaccination. Every receptor here comes from a human donor who had a prior SARS-CoV-2 infection.

The chain is built from TRBV5-3 and TRBJ1-2, with a possible D match to TRBD1 (6 bases). TRBV5-3 is recorded as an ORF, its role being uncertain. The CDR3 covers 16 residues. Trimming pared 1 base from V and 4 bases from J, leaving 17 bases between. The CDR3 sequence: CARSLPGEQCSYGYTF. In DNA, the CDR3 is TGTGCCAGAAGCTTGCCAGGGGAGCAGTGTAGCTATGGCTACACCTTC.

This clone turned up a few times. CDR3 sequence: CASSEAGLWGYTF. DNA of the CDR3: TGTGCCAGCAGTGAAGCGGGGCTATGGGGCTACACCTTC. The chain links TRBV2 to TRBJ1-2; D is possibly TRBD1 (5 bases). This CDR3 has 13 amino acids. From germline, CDR1 is SNHLY and CDR2 FYNNEI. V dropped 0 bases and J dropped 8 bases, with 10 bases sitting between them.

The V and J genes are TRBV30 and TRBJ1-5; D may be TRBD1 (5 bases). The germline CDR1 and CDR2 sequences are GTSNPN and SVGIG (reference sequence). The CDR3 consists of 12 residues. V lost 4 bases, J lost 3 bases, and 7 bases lay in between. The CDR3 protein is CAWTRDNQPQHF. CDR3 in DNA: TGTGCCTGGACCAGGGACAATCAGCCCCAGCATTTT.